These 2 T cell receptor beta chains were all obtained from the same sample, sequenced in a study of STAT5B mutations in CD4+ large granular lymphocyte leukemia. Profiled with immunoSEQ multiplex PCR; TCRdb holds only in-frame clones, not every one. The table includes approximately 32,000 clones, 88% detected once. The sample was CD4+ T cells from blood buffy coats. The receptor source for this set is a human donor in good health.

The chain has TRBV19 and TRBJ1-2, with D uncertain. V lost 10 bases and J 4 bases, leaving 13 bases between the germline ends. Germline V gene lookup returns CDR1 LNHDA and CDR2 SQIVND (reference sequence). The CDR3 length is 12 residues. The CDR3 protein is CATDDLGYGYTF. CDR3 coding DNA: TGTGCCACCGACGACCTGGGCTATGGCTACACCTTC.

The DNA of the CDR3 is TGTGCCCTTCCTGGAGGCACTGAAGCTTTCTTT. Translation: CALPGGTEAFF. The V call is TRBV30, the J call TRBJ1-1; no firm D call. CDR1 is GTSNPN, CDR2 SVGIG, per germline (reference sequence). The CDR3 sequence is 11 residues long. Trimming left V 8 bases short and J 4 bases short, with 11 bases between.